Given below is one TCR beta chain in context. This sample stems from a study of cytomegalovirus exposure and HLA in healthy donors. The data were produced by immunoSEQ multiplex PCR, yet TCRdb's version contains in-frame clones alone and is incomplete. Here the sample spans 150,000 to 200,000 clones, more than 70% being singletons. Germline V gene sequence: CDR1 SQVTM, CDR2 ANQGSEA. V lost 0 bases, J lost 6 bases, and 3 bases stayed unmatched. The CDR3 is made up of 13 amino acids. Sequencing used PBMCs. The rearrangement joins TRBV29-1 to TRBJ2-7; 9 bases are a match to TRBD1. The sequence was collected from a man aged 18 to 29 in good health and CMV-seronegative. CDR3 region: CSVEDRTGAEQYF. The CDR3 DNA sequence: TGCAGCGTTGAAGATAGGACAGGGGCCGAGCAGTACTTC.